A single count supports the clone carrying this T cell receptor beta chain. What it recognizes is unknown. These data belong to a study of post-analysis software for immune sequencing data. About the research overall: Recorded subtypes: relapsing-remitting, secondary progressive, progressive-relapsing; some patients unannotated. Study-level points and caveats: When the samples were clustered directly with F measure, those that had been prepared in the same batch showed strong co-clustering. With TRBV5-6, TRBV5-1 and TRBV20-1 included, about 5 TRBV segments were more frequent in patients than in controls. Compared with controls, patients showed significantly lower normalized Chao1 diversity.

Unique molecular identifiers were built into the TCR beta cDNA libraries. The authors obtained some 500,000 cDNA molecules from around 1 to 9.1 million T cells. Each CDR3 protein is one row after TCRdb ran MiXCR on the PCR reads. The sample carries some 370,000 distinct CDR3 sequences, 30% to 45% recorded once. V trimming: 7 bases; J trimming: 8 bases; junction bases outside the gene matches: 9. This CDR3 contains 14 residues. The sequencing sample was made of blood. The J gene is TRBJ2-1, the V gene TRBV12-3 or TRBV12-4; 9 positions agree with TRBD1. The sequence was obtained from a girl under 18 with multiple sclerosis. The CDR3 DNA reads TGTGCCAGCAAAACCGGGACAGGGAAGGATGAGCAGTTCTTC. Amino acids: CASKTGTGKDEQFF.